This T cell receptor (beta chain) was sequenced for a study of shared clonotypes between healthy human individuals. CDR1 MNHNS and CDR2 SASEGT come from the germline V gene. V lost 1 base, J lost 4 bases, and 7 bases lay in between. The CDR3 spans 13 residues. Here immunoSEQ multiplex PCR was the method, and the copy in TCRdb shows in-frame clones only, minus some. The sample consists of some 580,000 clones, less than 98% of them appearing once. Investigators divided CD4+ cells into CD45RA+ naive and CD45RA-negative memory subsets. The clonotype comes from a woman in her 30s in good health. The J gene is TRBJ1-2, the V gene TRBV6-1; no definite D call. The sample consisted of naive CD4+ T cells sorted from blood. Subset denoted: CD45RA+ positively selected. DNA of the CDR3: TGTGCCAGCAGTGAAGGGACCGGCTATGGCTACACCTTC. Its translation: CASSEGTGYGYTF.